A single sample is the source of the 27 T cell receptor beta chains below, sequenced in a study of cytomegalovirus exposure and HLA in healthy donors. TCRdb's table, derived via immunoSEQ multiplex PCR, lists solely in-frame clones and lacks some. In the table there are 230,000 or so clones, about 86% of which are singletons. The specimen was PBMCs. The receptor source for this set is a woman aged 18-29 years in good health and CMV-seronegative.

V gene TRBV9 combines with J gene TRBJ2-5; TRBD2 might be the D (7 bases). Germline values: CDR1 SGDLS, CDR2 YYNGEE. Trimming left V 0 bases short and J 5 bases short, with 14 bases between. The CDR3 runs to 15 residues. CDR3 loop: CASSVVGGGAETQYF. CDR3 nucleotides: TGTGCCAGCAGCGTAGTGGGGGGGGGCGCGGAGACCCAGTACTTC. The whole variable domain, remainder taken from reference TRBV9 and TRBJ2-5, is DSGVTQTPKHLITATGQRVTLRCSPRSGDLSVYWYQQSLDQGLQFLIQYYNGEERAKGNILERFSAQQFPDLHSELNLSSLELGDSALYFCASSVVGGGAETQYFGPGTRLLVL.

V is TRBV9 and J is TRBJ2-3; 10 bases map to TRBD1. This CDR3 is 16 amino acids long. V shed 3 bases, J shed 5 bases, and the junction held 9 bases outside the gene matches. In germline, CDR1 is SGDLS, CDR2 YYNGEE. In DNA form, the CDR3 reads TGTGCCAGCAGCGGACTGGGACAGGGGATTAAAGATACGCAGTATTTT. Protein: CASSGLGQGIKDTQYF.

This sequence joins TRBV6-1 and TRBJ2-7, with 8 positions matching TRBD2. This CDR3 comprises 14 residues. Trimming at V came to 4 bases and at J to 4 bases, leaving 6 bases not matched to a gene. Germline CDR1 reads MNHNS; CDR2 reads SASEGT. The CDR3, as DNA: TGTGCCAGCAGTGTGGCTGAGCGGGGGTACGAGCAGTACTTC. Protein product: CASSVAERGYEQYF.

This rearrangement joins TRBV7-2 to TRBJ1-2, with TRBD1 identical over 8 bases. V trimming: 0 bases; J trimming: 7 bases; junction bases outside the gene matches: 7. This CDR3 spans 15 amino acids. The V gene's germline CDR1 is SGHTA and CDR2 FQGNSA. CDR3 nucleotides: TGTGCCAGCAGCTTAGCGGGCAGGGGGCAAGGTGGCTACACCTTC. Translated, it gives CASSLAGRGQGGYTF. Drawing the rest from reference TRBV7-2 and TRBJ1-2, the complete variable domain is GAGVSQSPSNKVTEKGKDVELRCDPISGHTALYWYRQSLGQGLEFLIYFQGNSAPDKSGLPSDRFSAERTGGSVSTLTIQRTQQEDSAVYLCASSLAGRGQGGYTFGSGTRLTVV.

The chain is built from TRBV6-5 and TRBJ1-5; D not resolved. There are 14 residues in the CDR3. With 4 bases removed from V and 11 bases from J, the gap between germline ends came to 18 bases. Germline lookup yields CDR1 MNHEY and CDR2 SVGAGI. For the CDR3, the DNA is TGTGCCAGCAGTTCACCCCCGATTTGGCCAGCCCAGCATTTT. Translation gives CASSSPPIWPAQHF.

J is TRBJ1-1 and V is TRBV28, with D unresolved. From germline, CDR1 is MDHEN and CDR2 SYDVKM. V was shortened by 4 bases and J by 3 bases, with 9 bases between the two germline ends. This CDR3 spans 13 amino acids. CDR3 bases: TGTGCCAGCAGTTCCAGCGGGGACACTGAAGCTTTCTTT. It yields the protein CASSSSGDTEAFF.

The rearrangement links TRBV29-1 to TRBJ2-1, with TRBD2 identical over 9 bases. After removal of 6 bases from V and 5 bases from J, the junction contained 2 bases not matched to a gene. CDR3 size: 12 residues. Looked up from germline, CDR1 is SQVTM and CDR2 is ANQGSEA. The CDR3 DNA is TGCAGCGTAGGACTAGCGAACAATGAGCAGTTCTTC. The encoded protein is CSVGLANNEQFF.

This rearrangement joins TRBV27 to TRBJ1-5; D not certain. The CDR3 runs to 14 residues. Per germline, CDR1 MNHEY and CDR2 SMNVEV (reference sequence). Trimming took 3 bases from V and 8 from J, leaving 14 bases between them. CDR3 protein: CASSFGRTFEPQHF. CDR3 coding DNA: TGTGCCAGCAGTTTCGGCAGGACTTTTGAGCCCCAGCATTTT.

The V and J genes are TRBV10-3 and TRBJ2-1; 9 bases map to TRBD2. This CDR3 comprises 16 residues. V dropped 4 bases and J dropped 2; count of bases not matched to a gene: 6. The germline CDR1 and CDR2 sequences are ENHRY and SYGVKD. CDR3: CAISGAAGGPYNEQFF. CDR3 DNA sequence: TGTGCCATCAGTGGTGCGGCGGGAGGGCCCTACAATGAGCAGTTCTTC.

V gene TRBV27 combines with J gene TRBJ2-5, with D hard to call. V was clipped by 6 bases and J by 0 bases, with 14 bases between them. Germline lookup yields CDR1 MNHEY and CDR2 SMNVEV (reference sequence). The CDR3 length is 15 residues. The CDR3 spells CASRPKAAYQETQYF. CDR3 DNA: TGTGCCAGCAGACCCAAAGCAGCGTACCAAGAGACCCAGTACTTC.

The rearrangement links TRBV19 to TRBJ2-7, with 7 bases lining up with TRBD2. V lost 3 bases and J lost 6; bases outside the gene matches: 8. CDR3 length: 14 residues. The germline V gene encodes CDR1 LNHDA and CDR2 SQIVND (reference sequence). CDR3 sequence: CASSIQGGTGEQYF. In DNA, the CDR3 is TGTGCCAGTAGTATCCAGGGAGGGACTGGCGAGCAGTACTTC.

J is TRBJ2-7 and V is TRBV11-2; TRBD1 agrees at 7 bases. J lost 3 bases, V lost 0 bases, and 8 bases had no gene match. Germline values: CDR1 SGHAT, CDR2 FQNNGV. There are 16 residues in the CDR3. This chain's CDR3 is CASSLDSGTANYEQYF. As DNA, the CDR3 is TGTGCCAGCAGCTTAGACTCCGGGACAGCGAACTACGAGCAGTACTTC.

The V gene is TRBV27, the J gene TRBJ2-7, with 9 nucleotides matching TRBD1. Germline V gives CDR1 MNHEY, CDR2 SMNVEV (reference sequence). After removal of 6 bases from V and 6 bases from J, the junction contained 9 bases not matched to a gene. This CDR3 contains 14 residues. In DNA, the CDR3 is TGTGCCAGCAGACCGACAGGGGGGTATCTCGAGCAGTACTTC. It is translated as CASRPTGGYLEQYF.

The chain has TRBV4-3 and TRBJ2-7, with 13 bases matching TRBD2. The CDR3 consists of 16 residues. Germline V gene lookup returns CDR1 LGHNA and CDR2 YSLEER. After removal of 3 bases from V and 5 bases from J, the junction contained 7 bases not matched to a gene. The chain's CDR3 is CASSHDWTSGSHEQYF. The CDR3 nucleotides are TGCGCCAGCAGCCATGACTGGACTAGCGGGAGCCACGAGCAGTACTTC.

The chain has TRBV7-9 and TRBJ2-7, with D uncertain. This CDR3 has 14 amino acids. The V end was cut by 4 bases, the J end by 4 bases, with 14 bases between. CDR1 and CDR2 from the germline V gene are SEHNR and FQNEAQ (reference sequence). Here the CDR3 DNA reads TGTGCCAGCAGCTCGAGCCTACTGGAGTACGAGCAGTACTTC. Encoded protein: CASSSSLLEYEQYF.

This chain uses TRBV5-1 with TRBJ1-2; D possibly corresponds to TRBD1 (5 bases). The CDR3 length is 16 residues. CDR1 is SGHRS, CDR2 YFSETQ, per germline. V was trimmed by 5 bases and J by 1 base, leaving 18 bases between them. The CDR3 loop is CASSSPSGVGNYGYTF. CDR3 nucleotides: TGCGCCAGCAGTTCCCCATCGGGGGTTGGTAACTATGGCTACACCTTC.

This clone appeared once. The CDR3 spells CASSLQGPAGNQPQHF. CDR3 in DNA: TGTGCCAGCAGTTTACAGGGGCCTGCGGGCAATCAGCCCCAGCATTTT. The chain is built from TRBV27 and TRBJ1-5; tentatively, D is TRBD1 (6 bases). Germline V gives CDR1 MNHEY, CDR2 SMNVEV (reference sequence). The CDR3 runs to 16 residues. V was trimmed by 2 bases and J by 2 bases, leaving 13 bases between them.

CDR3 residues: CASSSGQGPDTQYF. CDR3 bases: TGTGCCAGCAGCTCTGGACAGGGGCCCGATACGCAGTATTTT. This chain uses TRBV5-4 with TRBJ2-3; the match to TRBD1 covers 9 bases. CDR1 SGHNT and CDR2 YYREEE come from the germline V gene (reference sequence). The CDR3 has 14 amino acids. The J segment lost 6 bases and the V segment lost 3 bases, leaving 5 bases of the junction unmatched. Using reference TRBV5-4 and TRBJ2-3 for the parts outside the CDR3, the full variable domain is ETGVTQSPTHLIKTRGQQVTLRCSSQSGHNTVSWYQQALGQGPQFIFQYYREEENGRGNFPPRFSGLQFPNYSSELNVNALELDDSALYLCASSSGQGPDTQYFGPGTRLTVL.

V is TRBV4-3 and J is TRBJ2-3, with 8 bases identical to TRBD1. V shed 4 bases and J 4 bases; nucleotides not matched to a gene: 16. The germline gives CDR1 LGHNA, CDR2 YSLEER. The length of the CDR3 is 18 residues. The CDR3 sequence: CASSPDLRTGYVADTQYF. The CDR3 nucleotides read TGCGCCAGCAGCCCGGACTTGAGGACAGGGTACGTCGCAGATACGCAGTATTTT.

This rearrangement joins TRBV7-9 to TRBJ2-7; 8 bases fit TRBD1. With V trimmed by 2 bases and J by 0 bases, 15 bases remained unmatched. Germline CDR1 SEHNR, CDR2 FQNEAQ (reference sequence). This CDR3 region has 19 residues. The CDR3 reads CASSLWGGRTGQGSYEQYF. Here the CDR3 DNA reads TGTGCCAGCAGCTTATGGGGAGGTCGGACCGGACAGGGCTCCTACGAGCAGTACTTC.

This clone was seen a single time. The CDR3 spells CASSLVRGTGNTEAFF. The CDR3 nucleotides read TGTGCCAGCAGTTTAGTGCGAGGGACAGGGAACACTGAAGCTTTCTTT. The chain recombines TRBV28 with TRBJ1-1; 8 nucleotides line up with TRBD1. Trimming took 2 bases from V and 1 from J; bases not matched to a gene: 6. This CDR3 is 16 amino acids long. Germline CDR1 is MDHEN and CDR2 is SYDVKM. Looking up the rest from reference TRBV28 and TRBJ1-1 gives the full variable domain: DVKVTQSSRYLVKRTGEKVFLECVQDMDHENMFWYRQDPGLGLRLIYFSYDVKMKEKGDIPEGYSVSREKKERFSLILESASTNQTSMYLCASSLVRGTGNTEAFFGQGTRLTVV.

The gene calls are TRBV4-1 and TRBJ2-7; D might be TRBD2 (5 bases). Germline-derived CDR1 and CDR2 are MGHRA and YSYEKL. Trimming removed 1 base at V and 4 bases at J, with 11 bases between. The CDR3 length is 14 residues. The CDR3 loop is CASSQVSTGYEQYF. The CDR3 region has the DNA TGCGCCAGCAGCCAAGTTTCTACGGGATACGAGCAGTACTTC.

The J gene is TRBJ2-7, the V gene TRBV28; 9 bases align to TRBD2. Looked up from germline, CDR1 is MDHEN and CDR2 is SYDVKM. The CDR3 runs 12 residues. Trimming took 6 bases from V and 4 from J; bases not matched to a gene: 1. The CDR3 DNA is TGTGCCAGCAGGACTAGCGGTTACGAGCAGTACTTC. It encodes CASRTSGYEQYF.

The chain has TRBV7-2 and TRBJ1-3; unclear D gene. The V gene's germline CDR1 is SGHTA and CDR2 FQGNSA. The CDR3 sequence is 14 residues long. V was trimmed by 1 base and J by 4 bases, leaving 8 bases between them. Here the CDR3 DNA reads TGTGCCAGCAGCTTAGTACGGTTAGGAAACACCATATATTTT. Its translation: CASSLVRLGNTIYF.

The chain employs TRBV6-6 and TRBJ1-3; TRBD1 might be the D (5 bases). Germline assignment: CDR1 MNHNY and CDR2 SVGAGI (reference sequence). The CDR3 length is 12 residues. V gave up 7 bases and J gave up 7 bases, with 11 bases separating them. The DNA of the CDR3 is TGTGCCAGCACACAGGTCCGGAACACCATATATTTT. The encoded protein is CASTQVRNTIYF.

This sequence joins TRBV7-2 and TRBJ2-3; a possible D gene is TRBD2 (6 bases). Germline CDR1 and CDR2: SGHTA and FQGNSA. V was pared by 5 bases and J by 2 bases, with 11 bases between. The CDR3 is 14 amino acids. The CDR3: CASSVGLFTDTQYF. Here the CDR3 DNA reads TGTGCCAGCAGCGTGGGACTTTTCACAGATACGCAGTATTTT.

The chain has TRBV5-1 and TRBJ2-5, with TRBD1 matching 8 bases. The CDR3 loop spans 16 amino acids. Germline trimming cut 7 bases from V and 2 bases from J; bases unmatched to any gene: 13. Germline V CDR1 and CDR2: SGHRS, YFSETQ. As DNA, the CDR3 is TGCGCCAGCCGCCATGCCAGGGGGCCTGGGCAAGAGACCCAGTACTTC. Translation gives CASRHARGPGQETQYF.